This entry features one T cell receptor (beta chain) sequence. Its antigen is unidentified. The sample comes from a study of type 1 regulatory T cells. Whole-study context: This in vitro CD4 product, T-allo10, is enriched for Tr1 cells and alloantigen-specific.

TCRdb ran MiXCR on the reads and lists one entry per CDR3 protein. Among about 68,000 distinct CDR3 sequences listed, nearly 65% were seen once. Deletions cut 0 bases from V and 10 bases from J, with 7 bases between. CDR3 length: 12 amino acids. Germline-derived CDR1 and CDR2 are MNHEY and SVGEGT. T-allo10 cells from the graft donor were described as anergic, host-alloantigen-specific, and alloantigen-specific suppressors. The source is a human donor in good health. The chain is built from TRBV6-2 or TRBV6-3 and TRBJ2-1; D is ambiguous. Sequenced input: cultured T cells, either the whole culture or a sorted T cell fraction (not recorded which). Subset meaning: Tr1-enriched cell product generated in vitro against host alloantigens. The CDR3 here is CASSYSTGEQFF. In nucleotides, the CDR3 is TGTGCCAGCAGTTACTCAACCGGGGAGCAGTTCTTC.